What follows are 21 T cell receptor beta chains derived from one specimen sequenced in a study of CD8+ T cells in alopecia areata. The sequencing template was cDNA reverse transcribed from extracted RNA. Sequencing was performed with immunoSEQ multiplex PCR; in TCRdb, only in-frame clones are kept and a portion is missing. The sample holds roughly 120,000 clones, approximately 60% seen once. The source material was CD4+ T cells sorted from blood. The receptor set was obtained from a human donor in good health.

Only a few counts were recorded for this clone. The rearrangement joins TRBV5-6 to TRBJ1-2, with D possibly TRBD1 on 6 matching bases. The V end was cut by 4 bases, the J end by 5 bases, with 9 bases between. CDR1 is SGHDT and CDR2 is YYEEEE in the germline V gene. This CDR3 contains 12 residues. The CDR3 coding sequence is TGTGCCAGCAGCCCACAGGGTTATGGCTACACCTTC. Translated, it gives CASSPQGYGYTF.

This clone was observed a few times. This chain uses TRBV19 with TRBJ1-4; D is unresolved. The germline V gene encodes CDR1 LNHDA and CDR2 SQIVND (reference sequence). V was pared by 3 bases and J by 3 bases, with 17 bases between. This CDR3 has 17 residues. In DNA, the CDR3 is TGTGCCAGTAGTATCCCAGGATCCCTAGGGTCTAATGAAAAACTGTTTTTT. Amino acids: CASSIPGSLGSNEKLFF. Combining the CDR3 with reference TRBV19 and TRBJ1-4 gives the whole variable domain DGGITQSPKYLFRKEGQNVTLSCEQNLNHDAMYWYRQDPGQGLRLIYYSQIVNDFQKGDIAEGYSVSREKKESFPLTVTSAQKNPTAFYLCASSIPGSLGSNEKLFFGSGTQLSVL.

This clone was counted between two and nine times. The chain carries TRBV7-9 and TRBJ1-4; 10 nucleotides agree with TRBD1. The V segment lost 5 bases and the J segment 5 bases; nucleotides outside the gene matches: 2. Germline values: CDR1 SEHNR, CDR2 FQNEAQ (reference sequence). The CDR3 runs to 14 residues. The CDR3 DNA is TGTGCCAGCAGCACGGGACAGGGGAATGAAAAACTGTTTTTT. Residues: CASSTGQGNEKLFF. Looking up the rest from reference TRBV7-9 and TRBJ1-4 gives the full variable domain: DTGVSQNPRHKITKRGQNVTFRCDPISEHNRLYWYRQTLGQGPEFLTYFQNEAQLEKSRLLSDRFSAERPKGSFSTLEIQRTEQGDSAMYLCASSTGQGNEKLFFGSGTQLSVL.

V gene TRBV29-1 combines with J gene TRBJ2-3; 7 bases are a match to TRBD1. From germline, CDR1 is SQVTM and CDR2 ANQGSEA. V dropped 7 bases and J dropped 5; count of bases not matched to a gene: 6. The CDR3 length is 12 residues. CDR3 DNA: TGCAGCGCGACAGGGTCTCGAGATACGCAGTATTTT. Translation gives CSATGSRDTQYF.

The sample holds one count of this clone. V usage is TRBV25-1 and J usage is TRBJ1-1; no definite D call. With 6 bases removed from V and 4 bases from J, the gap between germline ends came to 18 bases. This CDR3 comprises 15 residues. Germline CDR1 reads MGHDK; CDR2 reads SYGVNS. CDR3 DNA: TGTGCCAGCAGGGGAAAGGGCAGGTACGGCACTGAAGCTTTCTTT. It yields the protein CASRGKGRYGTEAFF.

The V call is TRBV5-6, the J call TRBJ2-3, with 7 bases that match TRBD2. The V gene's germline CDR1 is SGHDT and CDR2 YYEEEE. With 4 bases clipped from V and 5 bases from J, the junction kept 4 bases outside the gene matches. The CDR3 runs 13 residues. DNA for the CDR3: TGTGCCAGCAGCCTCCCGGGGGGAGATACGCAGTATTTT. It is translated as CASSLPGGDTQYF.

CDR3 nucleotides: TGTGCCAGCAGCCCAGGGACAGTCTATTCACCCCTCCACTTT. Amino acid sequence: CASSPGTVYSPLHF. The J gene is TRBJ1-6, the V gene TRBV13; TRBD1 aligns across 7 bases. With V trimmed by 5 bases and J by 8 bases, 6 bases remained unmatched. The CDR3 extends over 14 amino acids. Germline V lookup: CDR1 PRHDT, CDR2 FYEKMQ (reference sequence).

This clone was counted between two and nine times. The chain is built from TRBV29-1 and TRBJ2-7; a possible D gene is TRBD2 (6 bases). The CDR3 contains 12 residues. Trimming cost V 6 bases and J 2 bases, with 11 bases left between them. The germline V gene encodes CDR1 SQVTM and CDR2 ANQGSEA. In nucleotides, the CDR3 is TGCAGCGTGGCGGGACCTACCTACGAGCAGTACTTC. Its protein is CSVAGPTYEQYF.

The chain combines TRBV5-4 with TRBJ1-5; D gene uncertain. Trimming took off 4 bases at V and 4 bases at J, with 9 bases between the two ends. CDR1 is SGHNT, CDR2 YYREEE, per germline (reference sequence). CDR3 size: 13 residues. The CDR3 sequence is CASSPDRNQPQHF. The CDR3 DNA follows: TGTGCCAGCAGCCCCGACCGTAATCAGCCCCAGCATTTT.

The rearrangement uses TRBV29-1 and TRBJ1-2; D unclear. The CDR3 is 14 residues long. The V end was cut by 4 bases, the J end by 2 bases, with 14 bases between. Germline V gene data show CDR1 as SQVTM and CDR2 as ANQGSEA. CDR3 loop: CSVGEGTVNYGYTF. CDR3 DNA: TGCAGCGTTGGTGAGGGAACGGTGAACTATGGCTACACCTTC.

This clone has only a few counts. This chain uses TRBV30 with TRBJ1-1, with 7 bases that match TRBD1. The germline CDR1 and CDR2 sequences are GTSNPN and SVGIG (reference sequence). The V and J ends lost 4 bases and 7 bases, in that order; junction bases with no gene match: 3. This CDR3 has 11 amino acids. The CDR3 coding sequence is TGTGCCTGGACCCAGGGGGGTGAAGCTTTCTTT. Encoded protein: CAWTQGGEAFF. Using reference TRBV30 and TRBJ1-1 for the parts outside the CDR3, the full variable domain is SQTIHQWPATLVQPVGSPLSLECTVEGTSNPNLYWYRQAAGRGLQLLFYSVGIGQISSEVPQNLSASRPQDRQFILSSKKLLLSDSGFYLCAWTQGGEAFFGQGTRLTVV.

The chain combines TRBV11-2 with TRBJ2-2; no definite D call. CDR3 length: 13 residues. V lost 5 bases, J lost 6 bases, and 10 bases lay in between. The V gene's germline CDR1 is SGHAT and CDR2 FQNNGV. DNA of the CDR3: TGTGCCAGCAGCCCCCTCGGTGCCGGGGAGCTGTTTTTT. Protein sequence: CASSPLGAGELFF.

This clone has a single count. V and J are TRBV2 and TRBJ2-5; D is undetermined. The germline V gene encodes CDR1 SNHLY and CDR2 FYNNEI. This CDR3 contains 11 residues. V was cut by 4 bases and J by 3 bases, with 3 bases left in between. The CDR3 DNA sequence: TGTGCCAGCAGTGTAGAAGAGACCCAGTACTTC. Translation gives CASSVEETQYF.

The rearrangement links TRBV19 to TRBJ2-7; D call uncertain. Germline V gene lookup returns CDR1 LNHDA and CDR2 SQIVND (reference sequence). CDR3 size: 15 residues. V was pared by 1 base and J by 1 base, with 11 bases between. CDR3 residues: CASSIGGTASYEQYF. CDR3 bases: TGTGCCAGTAGTATAGGCGGCACAGCTTCCTACGAGCAGTACTTC.

This chain joins TRBV2 and TRBJ1-4; D call uncertain. V lost 1 base to trimming and J lost 10 bases, with 1 base between them. There are 10 residues in the CDR3. In germline, CDR1 is SNHLY, CDR2 FYNNEI. DNA of the CDR3: TGTGCCAGCAGTGAAGGAAAACTGTTTTTT. It specifies CASSEGKLFF.

The chain carries TRBV30 and TRBJ2-7; 9 bases map to TRBD1. The germline gives CDR1 GTSNPN, CDR2 SVGIG (reference sequence). The V segment lost 0 bases and the J segment 6 bases; nucleotides outside the gene matches: 9. CDR3 length: 15 amino acids. CDR3 sequence (DNA): TGTGCCTGGAGTGTGGACAGGGGACCCGGCGGCGAGCAGTACTTC. It translates to CAWSVDRGPGGEQYF.

This chain links TRBV29-1 with TRBJ2-5; D gene unclear. Deletions cut 4 bases from V and 5 bases from J, with 8 bases between. Per germline, CDR1 SQVTM and CDR2 ANQGSEA. CDR3 size: 11 residues. The CDR3 here is CSVVPRETQYF. The CDR3, as DNA: TGCAGCGTTGTTCCTCGGGAGACCCAGTACTTC.

The chain employs TRBV29-1 and TRBJ1-3, with a tentative D call TRBD1 (5 bases). Germline values: CDR1 SQVTM, CDR2 ANQGSEA. V lost 7 bases and J lost 0, with 7 bases in between. There are 12 residues in the CDR3. CDR3: CSAGGSGNTIYF. As DNA, the CDR3 is TGCAGCGCGGGGGGCTCTGGAAACACCATATATTTT.

The chain is built from TRBV7-9 and TRBJ2-2, with 8 bases aligning to TRBD1. V shed 6 bases and J 6 bases; nucleotides not matched to a gene: 9. Germline V lookup: CDR1 SEHNR, CDR2 FQNEAQ (reference sequence). CDR3 length: 15 residues. The CDR3 loop is CASRWTGNVAGELFF. The CDR3 coding sequence is TGTGCCAGCAGGTGGACAGGGAACGTAGCCGGGGAGCTGTTTTTT.

The chain recombines TRBV27 with TRBJ1-5; the D gene is possibly TRBD1 (6 bases). Between the trimmed V and J ends, which lost 3 bases and 3 bases, there was a span of 18 bases. Germline CDR1 MNHEY, CDR2 SMNVEV (reference sequence). This CDR3 comprises 17 residues. The CDR3 DNA follows: TGTGCCAGCAGTTTCCGATTTGACAGGAACATCAATCAGCCCCAGCATTTT. Translating it yields CASSFRFDRNINQPQHF.

This clone was picked up one time. The rearrangement joins TRBV5-1 to TRBJ2-5; D unclear. Between the trimmed V and J ends, which lost 0 bases and 4 bases, there was a span of 10 bases. CDR1 is SGHRS and CDR2 is YFSETQ in the germline V gene. CDR3 length: 14 amino acids. The CDR3 loop reads CASSLGAYGETQYF. The CDR3 region has the DNA TGCGCCAGCAGCTTGGGGGCCTATGGAGAGACCCAGTACTTC. The full variable domain, completed using reference TRBV5-1 and TRBJ2-5, is KAGVTQTPRYLIKTRGQQVTLSCSPISGHRSVSWYQQTPGQGLQFLFEYFSETQRNKGNFPGRFSGRQFSNSRSEMNVSTLELGDSALYLCASSLGAYGETQYFGPGTRLLVL.